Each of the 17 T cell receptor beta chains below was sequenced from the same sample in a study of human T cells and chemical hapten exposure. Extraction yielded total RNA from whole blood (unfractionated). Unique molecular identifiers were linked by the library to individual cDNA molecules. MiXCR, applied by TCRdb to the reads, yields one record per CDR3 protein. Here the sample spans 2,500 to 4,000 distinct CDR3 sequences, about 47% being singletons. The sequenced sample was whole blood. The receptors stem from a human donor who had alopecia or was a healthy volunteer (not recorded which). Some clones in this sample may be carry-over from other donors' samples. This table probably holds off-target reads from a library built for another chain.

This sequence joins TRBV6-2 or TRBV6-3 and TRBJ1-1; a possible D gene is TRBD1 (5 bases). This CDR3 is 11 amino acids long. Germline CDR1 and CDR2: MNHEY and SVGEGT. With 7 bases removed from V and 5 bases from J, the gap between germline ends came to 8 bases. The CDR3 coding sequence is TGTGCCAGCACCCAGGGTACTGAAGCTTTCTTT. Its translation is CASTQGTEAFF.

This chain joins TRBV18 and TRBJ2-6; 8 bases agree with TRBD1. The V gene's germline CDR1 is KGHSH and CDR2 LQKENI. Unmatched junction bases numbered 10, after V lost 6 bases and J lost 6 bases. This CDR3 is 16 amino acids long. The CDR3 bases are TGTGCCAGCTCGCCGCCAGGGGGCGGTGAGGCCAACGTCCTGACTTTC. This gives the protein CASSPPGGGEANVLTF. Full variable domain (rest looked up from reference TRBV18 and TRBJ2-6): NAGVMQNPRHLVRRRGQEARLRCSPMKGHSHVYWYRQLPEEGLKFMVYLQKENIIDESGMPKERFSAEFPKEGPSILRIQQVVRGDSAAYFCASSPPGGGEANVLTFGAGSRLTVL.

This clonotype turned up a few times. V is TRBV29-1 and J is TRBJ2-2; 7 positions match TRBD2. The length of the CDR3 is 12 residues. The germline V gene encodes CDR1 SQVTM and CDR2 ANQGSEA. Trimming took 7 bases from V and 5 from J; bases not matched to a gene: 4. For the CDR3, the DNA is TGCAGCGCCGGAGCGGGGACCGGGGAGCTGTTTTTT. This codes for CSAGAGTGELFF.

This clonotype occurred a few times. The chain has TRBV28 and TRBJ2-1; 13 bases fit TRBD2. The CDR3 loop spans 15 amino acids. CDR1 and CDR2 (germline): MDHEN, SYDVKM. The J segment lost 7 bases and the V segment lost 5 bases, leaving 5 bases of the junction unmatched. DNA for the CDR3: TGTGCCAGCAGTCATAGGACTAGCGGGAGAAATGAGCAGTTCTTC. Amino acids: CASSHRTSGRNEQFF.

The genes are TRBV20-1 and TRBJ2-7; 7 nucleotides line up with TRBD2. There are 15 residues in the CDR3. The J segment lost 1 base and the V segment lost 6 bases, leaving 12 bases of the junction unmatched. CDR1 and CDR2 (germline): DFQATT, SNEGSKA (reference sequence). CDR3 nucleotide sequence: TGCAGTGCGGCGTTTGGGGCTAGCGGTTCCTACGAGCAGTACTTC. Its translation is CSAAFGASGSYEQYF.

CDR3 DNA sequence: TGTGCCAGCAGCTTAGTTGGGACTAGCGGCTACGAGCAGTACTTC. It codes for CASSLVGTSGYEQYF. V gene TRBV7-8 combines with J gene TRBJ2-7; 11 bases fit TRBD2. The CDR3 consists of 15 residues. The trim removed 1 base at V and 3 bases at J, leaving 2 bases unmatched. CDR1 and CDR2 from the germline V gene are SGHVS and FQNEAQ. The full variable domain, rest sourced from reference TRBV7-8 and TRBJ2-7, is GAGVSQSPRYKVAKRGQDVALRCDPISGHVSLFWYQQALGQGPEFLTYFQNEAQLDKSGLPSDRFFAERPEGSVSTLKIQRTQQEDSAVYLCASSLVGTSGYEQYFGPGTRLTVT.

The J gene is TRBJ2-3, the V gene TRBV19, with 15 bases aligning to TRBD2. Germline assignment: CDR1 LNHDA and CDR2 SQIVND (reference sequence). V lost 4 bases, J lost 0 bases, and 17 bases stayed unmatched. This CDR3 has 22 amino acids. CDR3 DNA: TGTGCCAGTAGTAAACCCACCGGGACTAGCGGGAGGCCAGGCTGGAGCACAGATACGCAGTATTTT. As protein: CASSKPTGTSGRPGWSTDTQYF.

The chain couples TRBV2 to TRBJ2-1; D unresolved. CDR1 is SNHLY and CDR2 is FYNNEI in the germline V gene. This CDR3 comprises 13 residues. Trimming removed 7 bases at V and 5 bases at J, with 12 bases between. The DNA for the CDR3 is TGTGCCAGCAAGCTGGCCCAGAACAATGAGCAGTTCTTC. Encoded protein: CASKLAQNNEQFF.

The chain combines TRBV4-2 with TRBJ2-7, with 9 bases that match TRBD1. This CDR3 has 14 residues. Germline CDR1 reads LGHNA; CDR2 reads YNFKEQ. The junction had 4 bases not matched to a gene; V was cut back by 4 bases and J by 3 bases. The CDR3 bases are TGTGCCAGCAGCCCACCGGGACAGGGCTACGAGCAGTACTTC. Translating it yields CASSPPGQGYEQYF.

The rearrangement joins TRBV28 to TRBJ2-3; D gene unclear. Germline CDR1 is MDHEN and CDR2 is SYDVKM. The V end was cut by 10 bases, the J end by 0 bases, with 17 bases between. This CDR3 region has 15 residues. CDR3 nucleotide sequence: TGTGCCACCCACGGGCTCTGGACGAGCACAGATACGCAGTATTTT. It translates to CATHGLWTSTDTQYF.

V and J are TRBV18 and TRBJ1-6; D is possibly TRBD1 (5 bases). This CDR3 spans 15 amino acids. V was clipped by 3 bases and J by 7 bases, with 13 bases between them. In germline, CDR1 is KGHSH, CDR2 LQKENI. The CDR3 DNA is TGTGCCAGCTCACCGGGGCCGCCACTCAATTCACCCCTCCACTTT. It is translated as CASSPGPPLNSPLHF.

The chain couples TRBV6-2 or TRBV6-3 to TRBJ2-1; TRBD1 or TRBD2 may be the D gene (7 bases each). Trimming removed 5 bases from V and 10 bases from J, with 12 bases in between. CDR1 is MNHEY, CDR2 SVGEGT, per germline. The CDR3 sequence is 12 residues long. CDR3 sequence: CASSHRGGEQFF. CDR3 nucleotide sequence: TGTGCCAGCAGTCACAGGGGAGGGGAGCAGTTCTTC.

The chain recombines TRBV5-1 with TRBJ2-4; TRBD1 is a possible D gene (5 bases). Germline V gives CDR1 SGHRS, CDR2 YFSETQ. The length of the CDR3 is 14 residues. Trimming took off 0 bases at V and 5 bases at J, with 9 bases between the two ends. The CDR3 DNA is TGCGCCAGCAGCTTGGGCAGGGCTGAAAACATTCAGTACTTC. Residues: CASSLGRAENIQYF.

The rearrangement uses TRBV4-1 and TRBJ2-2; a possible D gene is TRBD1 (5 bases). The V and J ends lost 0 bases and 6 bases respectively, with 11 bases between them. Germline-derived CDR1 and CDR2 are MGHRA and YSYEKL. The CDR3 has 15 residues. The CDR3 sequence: CASSQDAGFAGELFF. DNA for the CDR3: TGCGCCAGCAGCCAAGATGCAGGGTTCGCCGGGGAGCTGTTTTTT.

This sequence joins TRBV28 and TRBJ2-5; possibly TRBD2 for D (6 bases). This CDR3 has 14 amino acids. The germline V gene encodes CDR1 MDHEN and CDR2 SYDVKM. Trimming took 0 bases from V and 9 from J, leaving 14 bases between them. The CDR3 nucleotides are TGTGCCAGCAGTTTATGGGCGGACCGGGGGTCCCAGTACTTC. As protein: CASSLWADRGSQYF.

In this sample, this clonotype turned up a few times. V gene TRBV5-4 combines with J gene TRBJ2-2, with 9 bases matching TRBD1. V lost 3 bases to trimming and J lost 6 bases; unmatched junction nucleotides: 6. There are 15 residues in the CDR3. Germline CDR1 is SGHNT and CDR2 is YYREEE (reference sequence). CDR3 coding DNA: TGTGCCAGCAGCTCACAGGGGGCGGGGGCCGGGGAGCTGTTTTTT. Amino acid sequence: CASSSQGAGAGELFF. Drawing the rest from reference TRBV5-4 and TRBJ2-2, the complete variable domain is ETGVTQSPTHLIKTRGQQVTLRCSSQSGHNTVSWYQQALGQGPQFIFQYYREEENGRGNFPPRFSGLQFPNYSSELNVNALELDDSALYLCASSSQGAGAGELFFGEGSRLTVL.

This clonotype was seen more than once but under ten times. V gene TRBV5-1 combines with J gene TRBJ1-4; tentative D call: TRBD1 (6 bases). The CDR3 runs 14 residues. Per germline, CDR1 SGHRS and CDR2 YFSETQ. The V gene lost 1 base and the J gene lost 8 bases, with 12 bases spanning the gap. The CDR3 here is CASSLQGSGEKLFF. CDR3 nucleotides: TGCGCCAGCAGCTTGCAGGGGAGTGGAGAAAAACTGTTTTTT.